This TCR beta chain is from a study of metastatic and nonmetastatic thyroid tumors. Study details: A comparison of repertoires was made across blood and tumor or nodule tissue from malignant and benign thyroid patients.

Treatment of any kind had been given to no patient before thyroid surgery. The CDR3 runs 15 residues. Trimming at V came to 0 bases and at J to 9 bases, leaving 3 bases not matched to a gene. CDR1 is SNHLY and CDR2 is FYNNEI in the germline V gene. Through MiXCR, TCRdb re-clonotyped the PCR reads. This table has tens of thousands of clones, about 20% appearing once. The chain carries TRBV2 and TRBJ2-1, with 12 positions matching TRBD1. The sample consisted of blood. This sequence originates from a female donor with papillary thyroid cancer or a benign thyroid nodule (not recorded which). Some clones in this sample may be carry-over from other donors' samples. This CDR3 reads CASSEARDRGLEQFF. Written as DNA, the CDR3 is TGTGCCAGCAGTGAAGCGCGGGACAGGGGGCTTGAGCAGTTCTTC.